What follows describes a single T cell receptor (beta chain). Its specificity is unknown. TCRdb reprocessed the RT-PCR reads with MiXCR, giving one entry per CDR3 protein. The sample lists over 800,000 distinct CDR3 sequences, 21% occurring once. The sample is drawn from a study of response to subunit inactivated influenza vaccine. The study's findings and limits: It was suggested by the authors that few new T cells are recruited by each seasonal influenza vaccination.

The CDR3 extends over 12 amino acids. The germline CDR1 and CDR2 sequences are MNHEY and SVGEGT. Trimming removed 2 bases from V and 3 bases from J, with 4 bases in between. The receptor was derived from a man aged 45 to 65 who received an inactivated influenza vaccine. V and J are TRBV6-2 or TRBV6-3 and TRBJ1-2, with D unclear. This material consisted of PBMCs from blood, taken around 5 days after vaccination. CDR3 DNA sequence: TGTGCCAGCAGTTACAATTACTATGGCTACACCTTC. Its protein is CASSYNYYGYTF.